Described below is a single T cell receptor (beta chain) sequence and its context. Its antigen is unknown. The data were obtained in a study of cytomegalovirus exposure and HLA in healthy donors. Study results and caveats: A later analysis linked a missense DCLRE1C variant to TCR beta V- and J-gene trimming.

PCR primers comprised 60 Vbeta and 13 Jbeta primers. In the original workflow: Later reanalysis found around 74 million unique TCR beta chains, roughly 9.9 million of them shared. Libraries were prepared by immunoSEQ multiplex PCR; TCRdb keeps only in-frame clonotypes and omits some of them. V and J calls and clone size are those listed in that table; D and trimming were worked out from the DNA. This table has over 100,000 clones, 80% to 85% appearing once. Trimming left V 3 bases short and J 4 bases short, with 18 bases between. The CDR3 extends over 17 amino acids. Germline CDR1 and CDR2: PRHDT and FYEKMQ (reference sequence).

This TCR derives from a woman between 50 and 59 years old in good health and CMV-seropositive. The specimen was PBMCs. The chain employs TRBV13 and TRBJ2-2, with a weak D call TRBD1 (6 bases). CDR3 residues: CASSLGTLPRGTGELFF. CDR3 DNA: TGTGCCAGCAGCTTGGGGACACTTCCTCGAGGCACCGGGGAGCTGTTTTTT. Full variable domain (rest looked up from reference TRBV13 and TRBJ2-2): AAGVIQSPRHLIKEKRETATLKCYPIPRHDTVYWYQQGPGQDPQFLISFYEKMQSDKGSIPDRFSAQQFSDYHSELNMSSLELGDSALYFCASSLGTLPRGTGELFFGEGSRLTVL.